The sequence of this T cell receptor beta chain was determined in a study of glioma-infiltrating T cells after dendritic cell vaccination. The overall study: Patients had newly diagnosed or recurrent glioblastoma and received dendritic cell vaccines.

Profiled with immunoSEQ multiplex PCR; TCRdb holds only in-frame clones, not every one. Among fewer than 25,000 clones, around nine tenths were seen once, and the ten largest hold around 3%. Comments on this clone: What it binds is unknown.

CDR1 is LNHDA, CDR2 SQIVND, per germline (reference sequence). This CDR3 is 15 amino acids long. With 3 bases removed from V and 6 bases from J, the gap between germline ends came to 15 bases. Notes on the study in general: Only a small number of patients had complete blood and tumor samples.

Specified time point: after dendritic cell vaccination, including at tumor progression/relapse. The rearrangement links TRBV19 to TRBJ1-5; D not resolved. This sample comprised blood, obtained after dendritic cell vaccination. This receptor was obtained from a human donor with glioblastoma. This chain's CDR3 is CASSIGRVNGQPQHF. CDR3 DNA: TGTGCCAGTAGTATTGGGCGTGTAAATGGTCAGCCCCAGCATTTT. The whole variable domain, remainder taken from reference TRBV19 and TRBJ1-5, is DGGITQSPKYLFRKEGQNVTLSCEQNLNHDAMYWYRQDPGQGLRLIYYSQIVNDFQKGDIAEGYSVSREKKESFPLTVTSAQKNPTAFYLCASSIGRVNGQPQHFGDGTRLSIL.